These 27 T cell receptor beta chains originate from one sample sequenced in a study of long-term antiretroviral therapy in people with HIV. Sequencing used immunoSEQ v3.0 at survey level. Some clones are missing from TCRdb's copy, which holds only in-frame ones; the method was immunoSEQ multiplex PCR. Of around 17,000 clones in the sample, 88% were seen once. The sample was unsorted PBMCs, taken 6.9 years after starting antiretroviral therapy. All receptors come from a man in his forties or fifties with HIV.

The chain combines TRBV4-2 with TRBJ2-1; perhaps TRBD2 as D (6 bases). CDR3 length: 18 residues. The V gene's germline CDR1 is LGHNA and CDR2 YNFKEQ. V gave up 0 bases and J gave up 3 bases, with 18 bases separating them. CDR3: CASSQEPRRVGSYNEQFF. In DNA, the CDR3 is TGTGCCAGCAGCCAAGAGCCCCGGAGGGTCGGGAGCTACAATGAGCAGTTCTTC.

This rearrangement joins TRBV28 to TRBJ2-7, with 9 bases fitting TRBD1. V shed 6 bases, J shed 2 bases, and the junction held 2 bases outside the gene matches. Germline V gene data show CDR1 as MDHEN and CDR2 as SYDVKM. The CDR3 is 13 amino acids. CDR3 in DNA: TGTGCCAGCAGGACAGGGGGGACCTACGAGCAGTACTTC. Amino acid sequence: CASRTGGTYEQYF.

The chain links TRBV27 to TRBJ2-7; D possibly corresponds to TRBD2 (7 bases). Germline V gene sequence: CDR1 MNHEY, CDR2 SMNVEV (reference sequence). This CDR3 contains 14 residues. Trimming cost V 6 bases and J 3 bases, with 15 bases left between them. CDR3 coding DNA: TGTGCCAGCAGAACAGGGTCGGGGGGCTACGAGCAGTACTTC. Its translation is CASRTGSGGYEQYF.

This clone has just a few counts. The V gene is TRBV29-1, the J gene TRBJ2-3, with 9 bases matching TRBD1. The germline CDR1 and CDR2 sequences are SQVTM and ANQGSEA. After removal of 3 bases from V and 6 bases from J, the junction contained 10 bases not matched to a gene. This CDR3 has 15 amino acids. The CDR3 region has the DNA TGCAGCGTTGATCGGGACAGGGAATACTCGGATACGCAGTATTTT. Its protein is CSVDRDREYSDTQYF.

The chain couples TRBV12-5 to TRBJ2-1; 7 bases fit TRBD1. Looked up from germline, CDR1 is LGHNT and CDR2 is FRNRAP. CDR3 length: 13 amino acids. With 0 bases clipped from V and 9 bases from J, the junction kept 2 bases outside the gene matches. The CDR3 region is CASGLVGGPEQFF. CDR3 nucleotides: TGTGCTAGTGGTTTGGTAGGGGGCCCTGAGCAGTTCTTC.

V and J are TRBV19 and TRBJ1-2; the D is unclear. There are 13 residues in the CDR3. CDR1 LNHDA and CDR2 SQIVND come from the germline V gene (reference sequence). Trimming removed 3 bases from V and 8 bases from J, with 13 bases in between. DNA for the CDR3: TGTGCCAGTAGTATGCAGTCCCGTTGGGGCTACACCTTC. Its translation is CASSMQSRWGYTF.

This clone was found a few times. This sequence joins TRBV30 and TRBJ2-1; D may match TRBD1 or TRBD2 (5 bases each). Trimming took 3 bases from V and 10 from J, leaving 16 bases between them. The CDR3 has 13 residues. Germline assignment: CDR1 GTSNPN and CDR2 SVGIG (reference sequence). Written as DNA, the CDR3 is TGTGCCTGGAGGTTGGGGGTTTTGGGCGAGCAGTTCTTC. It specifies CAWRLGVLGEQFF. Full variable domain (rest looked up from reference TRBV30 and TRBJ2-1): SQTIHQWPATLVQPVGSPLSLECTVEGTSNPNLYWYRQAAGRGLQLLFYSVGIGQISSEVPQNLSASRPQDRQFILSSKKLLLSDSGFYLCAWRLGVLGEQFFGPGTRLTVL.

The rearrangement joins TRBV28 to TRBJ2-5, with 10 nucleotides matching TRBD1. The V gene's germline CDR1 is MDHEN and CDR2 SYDVKM. V shed 5 bases, J shed 4 bases, and the junction held 7 bases outside the gene matches. This CDR3 has 15 residues. CDR3 amino acids: CASSTPTGGAETQYF. In nucleotides, the CDR3 is TGTGCCAGCAGTACCCCGACAGGGGGCGCAGAGACCCAGTACTTC.

The chain carries TRBV28 and TRBJ1-1; unclear D gene. CDR1 and CDR2 (germline): MDHEN, SYDVKM. V dropped 3 bases and J dropped 1 base, with 15 bases sitting between them. The CDR3 is made up of 16 amino acids. CDR3 sequence: CASSFATGGKNTEAFF. CDR3 in DNA: TGTGCCAGCAGTTTTGCGACGGGCGGGAAGAACACTGAAGCTTTCTTT.

The chain has TRBV10-3 and TRBJ1-4; possibly TRBD1 for D (5 bases). Germline V lookup: CDR1 ENHRY, CDR2 SYGVKD. This CDR3 contains 10 residues. The ends were cut back, 10 bases at V and 8 bases at J, with 8 bases in the middle. This CDR3 is CATGTEKLFF. CDR3 DNA: TGTGCCACCGGGACGGAAAAACTGTTTTTT.

The V and J genes are TRBV6-6 and TRBJ1-1; no clear D gene. Germline assignment: CDR1 MNHNY and CDR2 SVGAGI (reference sequence). The V end lost 2 bases, the J end lost 5 bases, and 18 bases lay between the germline ends. CDR3 length: 16 residues. CDR3 amino acids: CASSYPTRGVRTEAFF. CDR3 sequence (DNA): TGTGCCAGCAGTTACCCCACCCGCGGCGTTCGGACTGAAGCTTTCTTT.

The chain carries TRBV7-9 and TRBJ2-7; D is unclear. In germline, CDR1 is SEHNR, CDR2 FQNEAQ (reference sequence). The CDR3 has 12 amino acids. Trimming took off 5 bases at V and 0 bases at J, with 5 bases between the two ends. CDR3 in DNA: TGTGCCAGCAGCACTCACTCCTACGAGCAGTACTTC. Its translation: CASSTHSYEQYF.

This chain links TRBV11-1 with TRBJ2-1, with TRBD2 matching 13 bases. Germline loops: CDR1 SGHAT, CDR2 FQDESV (reference sequence). Trimming took 3 bases from V and 4 from J; bases not matched to a gene: 6. This CDR3 comprises 17 residues. CDR3 DNA: TGTGCCAGCAGCTTTCTTCGGACTAGCGGGAGATACAATGAGCAGTTCTTC. Protein: CASSFLRTSGRYNEQFF.

The chain joins TRBV5-6 to TRBJ1-2; 7 nucleotides agree with TRBD1. Germline V gene lookup returns CDR1 SGHDT and CDR2 YYEEEE. The CDR3 is made up of 14 amino acids. Trimming at V came to 4 bases and at J to 0 bases, leaving 3 bases not matched to a gene. The CDR3 loop is CASSPQGSNYGYTF. The CDR3 DNA reads as TGTGCCAGCAGCCCACAGGGGTCTAACTATGGCTACACCTTC.

The chain is built from TRBV5-6 and TRBJ1-3, with D unresolved. V lost 4 bases and J 8 bases, leaving 10 bases between the germline ends. Germline CDR1 reads SGHDT; CDR2 reads YYEEEE. The CDR3 has 12 amino acids. DNA of the CDR3: TGTGCCAGCAGCCGTGGACCAGACACCATATATTTT. Translating it yields CASSRGPDTIYF.

The chain combines TRBV28 with TRBJ1-1, with unresolved D. The CDR3 spans 15 residues. The V gene lost 3 bases and the J gene lost 3 bases, with 14 bases spanning the gap. Germline assignment: CDR1 MDHEN and CDR2 SYDVKM. The CDR3 DNA is TGTGCCAGCAGTTTCTCGGGTGTAGGGTACACTGAAGCTTTCTTT. Protein: CASSFSGVGYTEAFF. Full variable domain (rest looked up from reference TRBV28 and TRBJ1-1): DVKVTQSSRYLVKRTGEKVFLECVQDMDHENMFWYRQDPGLGLRLIYFSYDVKMKEKGDIPEGYSVSREKKERFSLILESASTNQTSMYLCASSFSGVGYTEAFFGQGTRLTVV.

V gene TRBV2 combines with J gene TRBJ1-5; no definite D call. V was clipped by 4 bases and J by 2 bases, with 9 bases between them. From germline, CDR1 is SNHLY and CDR2 FYNNEI. This CDR3 spans 14 amino acids. CDR3 amino acids: CASSGEIRNQPQHF. Here the CDR3 DNA reads TGTGCCAGCAGTGGGGAGATTCGCAATCAGCCCCAGCATTTT.

The chain couples TRBV5-1 to TRBJ2-5, with TRBD1 identical over 8 bases. The V segment lost 2 bases and the J segment 5 bases; nucleotides outside the gene matches: 5. The CDR3 has 14 residues. Germline loops: CDR1 SGHRS, CDR2 YFSETQ. The CDR3 is CASSFGQGMETQYF. The CDR3 DNA follows: TGCGCCAGCAGCTTCGGACAGGGCATGGAGACCCAGTACTTC.

This clone showed up just once. The chain employs TRBV19 and TRBJ1-1; D not certain. The V end lost 3 bases, the J end lost 6 bases, and 8 bases lay between the germline ends. This CDR3 spans 12 amino acids. Germline values: CDR1 LNHDA, CDR2 SQIVND (reference sequence). The CDR3 spells CASSIGEPEAFF. In DNA, the CDR3 is TGTGCCAGTAGTATCGGGGAACCTGAAGCTTTCTTT.

The rearrangement links TRBV2 to TRBJ1-2; 8 positions match TRBD1. Per the germline V gene, CDR1 is SNHLY and CDR2 is FYNNEI. CDR3 length: 13 residues. Trimming removed 8 bases from V and 7 bases from J; junction bases left unmatched: 9. The CDR3 DNA reads as TGTGCCAGCTTTAGTACAGGGGGTTTTGGCTACACCTTC. Its translation is CASFSTGGFGYTF.

This clone appeared a few times. This sequence joins TRBV2 and TRBJ2-7, with D unresolved. Germline assignment: CDR1 SNHLY and CDR2 FYNNEI. Trimming took 4 bases from V and 5 from J, leaving 12 bases between them. The CDR3 has 13 amino acids. CDR3 loop: CASSGAQIHEQYF. The DNA of the CDR3 is TGTGCCAGCAGTGGGGCCCAGATCCACGAGCAGTACTTC.

The chain is built from TRBV27 and TRBJ2-4; D remains ambiguous. Trimming pared 5 bases from V and 0 bases from J, leaving 8 bases between. The CDR3 sequence is 14 residues long. The V gene's germline CDR1 is MNHEY and CDR2 SMNVEV (reference sequence). This CDR3 reads CASSGYQAKNIQYF. The CDR3 DNA reads as TGTGCCAGCAGTGGGTATCAAGCCAAAAACATTCAGTACTTC.

This chain joins TRBV19 and TRBJ2-3; D may correspond to TRBD1 or TRBD2 (5 bases each). The germline gives CDR1 LNHDA, CDR2 SQIVND (reference sequence). The CDR3 is 17 residues long. The V and J ends lost 6 bases and 2 bases respectively, with 21 bases between them. The CDR3 reads CASRMQGLGDLTDTQYF. In DNA, the CDR3 is TGTGCCAGTAGGATGCAGGGCCTGGGGGACCTCACAGATACGCAGTATTTT.

V usage is TRBV5-1 and J usage is TRBJ2-7; no clear D gene. This CDR3 region has 13 residues. Germline CDR1 is SGHRS and CDR2 is YFSETQ. V lost 1 base and J lost 6, with 11 bases in between. Here the CDR3 reads CASSLMVSGEQYF. In DNA form, the CDR3 reads TGCGCCAGCAGCTTGATGGTTTCTGGCGAGCAGTACTTC.

The gene calls are TRBV18 and TRBJ1-2; tentatively, D is TRBD1 (5 bases). Germline CDR1 and CDR2: KGHSH and LQKENI. The CDR3 has 14 residues. Between the trimmed V and J ends, which lost 1 base and 6 bases, there was a span of 12 bases. CDR3 nucleotide sequence: TGTGCCAGCTCACCACTGGACACCTCTCATGGCTACACCTTC. It encodes CASSPLDTSHGYTF.

The V and J genes are TRBV5-1 and TRBJ2-2, with TRBD1 as a possible D gene (6 bases). Between the trimmed V and J ends, which lost 2 bases and 5 bases, there was a span of 19 bases. Germline V gene sequence: CDR1 SGHRS, CDR2 YFSETQ. The CDR3 has 17 residues. The CDR3 DNA follows: TGCGCCAGCAGCTTCTTAGGCAGGGGTTCACAGACCGGGGAGCTGTTTTTT. This translates into CASSFLGRGSQTGELFF.

This clone was recorded a few times. The CDR3 is CASRGRNTIYF. In DNA form, the CDR3 reads TGTGCCAGCCGGGGTCGAAACACCATATATTTT. The J gene is TRBJ1-3, the V gene TRBV28; D not certain. Trimming removed 8 bases at V and 5 bases at J, with 7 bases between. Germline V gives CDR1 MDHEN, CDR2 SYDVKM. This CDR3 comprises 11 residues.